What follows are 7 T cell receptor beta chains derived from one specimen sequenced in a study of cytomegalovirus exposure and HLA in healthy donors (dated by TCRdb to 2017 to 2019). Library generation was performed with the immunoSEQ multiplex PCR assay. A mixture of 60 forward primers for TCR Vbeta segments and 13 reverse primers for TCR Jbeta segments was used in the multiplex PCR. Drawn from immuneACCESS, this table holds only the in-frame rearrangements with V and J called that TCRdb kept. Clones are partly lost; checked studies trace under half to an unresolved V gene and leave the rest unexplained. Recorded for this sample are around 120,000 clones; 70% to 75% of them occurred a single time. Over 1.5% of the sample is held by the ten biggest clonotypes. Sequenced sample: PBMCs. The receptor source for this set is a woman under 30 in good health and CMV-seronegative.

The chain links TRBV7-8 to TRBJ1-1; D unclear. Trimming took off 1 base at V and 4 bases at J, with 4 bases between the two ends. In germline, CDR1 is SGHVS, CDR2 FQNEAQ. CDR3 length: 12 amino acids. The CDR3 nucleotides read TGTGCCAGCAGCTTAGTCTTCACTGAAGCTTTCTTT. It is translated as CASSLVFTEAFF.

This clone was seen more than once but under ten times. CDR3 protein: CASFTGTNTGELFF. The CDR3 DNA reads TGTGCCAGCTTCACAGGGACGAACACCGGGGAGCTGTTTTTT. V usage is TRBV6-6 and J usage is TRBJ2-2; D perhaps matches TRBD1 (6 bases). The CDR3 extends over 14 amino acids. Germline CDR1 reads MNHNY; CDR2 reads SVGAGI (reference sequence). V was shortened by 8 bases and J by 0 bases, with 10 bases between the two germline ends.

A single count supports this clone. This rearrangement joins TRBV10-3 to TRBJ1-1; 11 positions match TRBD1. This CDR3 has 18 residues. With V trimmed by 9 bases and J by 1 base, 16 bases remained unmatched. The germline CDR1 and CDR2 sequences are ENHRY and SYGVKD. CDR3 protein: CAIGEDRGRWGGNTEAFF. CDR3 DNA: TGTGCCATTGGCGAGGACAGGGGGCGCTGGGGGGGGAACACTGAAGCTTTCTTT.

Worth noting for this clone: The CDR3 does not end in the conserved phenylalanine or tryptophan, so this is likely a read error. The chain couples TRBV7-9 to TRBJ1-1, with a possible D match to TRBD1 (6 bases). The V end was cut by 5 bases, the J end by 6 bases, with 10 bases between. The CDR3 extends over 12 amino acids. Germline lookup yields CDR1 SEHNR and CDR2 FQNEAQ (reference sequence). The CDR3 coding sequence is TGTGCCAGCAGCCTACAGGGAGCTGAAGCTTTCGTT. This codes for CASSLQGAEAFV.

The chain has TRBV5-1 and TRBJ1-1, with unresolved D. The CDR3 totals 13 residues. Trimming removed 3 bases from V and 5 bases from J, with 11 bases in between. Germline V CDR1 and CDR2: SGHRS, YFSETQ. The CDR3 sequence: CASSWSPVTEAFF. The CDR3 DNA reads as TGCGCCAGCAGCTGGTCCCCGGTTACTGAAGCTTTCTTT.

The V and J genes are TRBV9 and TRBJ2-2, with D possibly matching TRBD2 (5 bases). The CDR3 totals 17 residues. Germline CDR1 is SGDLS and CDR2 is YYNGEE. V was trimmed by 3 bases and J by 4 bases, leaving 19 bases between them. The CDR3 sequence: CASSGITMVGVTGELFF. The CDR3 DNA follows: TGTGCCAGCAGCGGCATTACTATGGTCGGGGTCACCGGGGAGCTGTTTTTT.

Comment on this clone: Sequence at one end of the junction differs from germline and may be a read error. CDR3 loop: CASSLAGGLDTQYF. DNA for the CDR3: TGTGCCAGCAGCCTAGCGGGGGGGCTAGATACGCAGTATTTT. V usage is TRBV7-2 and J usage is TRBJ2-3; 12 bases are a match to TRBD2. The CDR3 runs to 14 residues. Germline V gene lookup returns CDR1 SGHTA and CDR2 FQGNSA.